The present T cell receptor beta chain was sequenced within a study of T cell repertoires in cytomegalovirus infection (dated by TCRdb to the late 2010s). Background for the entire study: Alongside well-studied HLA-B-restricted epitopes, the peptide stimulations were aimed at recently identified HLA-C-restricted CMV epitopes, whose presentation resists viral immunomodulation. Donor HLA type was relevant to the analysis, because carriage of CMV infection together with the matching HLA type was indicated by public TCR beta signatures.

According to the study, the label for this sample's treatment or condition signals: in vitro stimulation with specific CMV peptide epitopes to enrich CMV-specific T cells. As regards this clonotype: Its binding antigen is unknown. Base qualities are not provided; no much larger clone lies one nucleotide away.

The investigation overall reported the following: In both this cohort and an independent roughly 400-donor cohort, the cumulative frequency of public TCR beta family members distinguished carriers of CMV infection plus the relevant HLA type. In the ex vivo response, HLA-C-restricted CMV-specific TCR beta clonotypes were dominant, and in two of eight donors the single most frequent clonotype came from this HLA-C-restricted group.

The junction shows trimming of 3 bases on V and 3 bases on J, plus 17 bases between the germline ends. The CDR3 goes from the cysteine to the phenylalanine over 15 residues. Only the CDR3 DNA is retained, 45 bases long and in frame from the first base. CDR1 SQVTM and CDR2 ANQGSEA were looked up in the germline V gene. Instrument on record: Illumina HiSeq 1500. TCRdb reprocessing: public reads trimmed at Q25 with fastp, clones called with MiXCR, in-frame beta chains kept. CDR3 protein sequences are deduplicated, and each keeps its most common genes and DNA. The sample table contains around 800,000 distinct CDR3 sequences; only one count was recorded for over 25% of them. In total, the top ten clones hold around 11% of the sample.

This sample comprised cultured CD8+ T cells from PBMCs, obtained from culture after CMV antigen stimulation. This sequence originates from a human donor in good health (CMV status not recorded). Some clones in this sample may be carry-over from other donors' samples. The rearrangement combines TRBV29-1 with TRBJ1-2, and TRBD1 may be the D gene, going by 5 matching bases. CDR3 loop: CSVDRRKGDDYGYTF. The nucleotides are TGCAGCGTTGACCGGCGAAAAGGGGATGACTATGGCTACACCTTC.